This note documents a single T cell receptor beta chain sequence. Its antigen is currently unknown. The data were taken from a study of multiple sclerosis patients with progressive multifocal leukoencephalopathy. The study's findings and limits: It is unclear whether the findings reflect JC virus infection or general immunocompromise. At PML onset, no shared TRBV or TRBJ gene usage was seen.

Sequencing was at survey level. Generated by immunoSEQ multiplex PCR, the TCRdb table keeps only in-frame clones and is missing some. Of more than 20,000 clones in the sample, 80% to 95% are singletons; the top ten hold 2% to 2.5%. The time point is: less than 15 months of natalizumab therapy. Samples T1 and T2 were drawn at 6 and 12 months of therapy, respectively. The junction had 4 bases not matched to a gene; V was cut back by 5 bases and J by 7 bases. CDR3 size: 15 residues. Looked up from germline, CDR1 is MNHNS and CDR2 is SASEGT. The sample here was PBMCs, taken from a patient treated with natalizumab. V gene TRBV6-1 combines with J gene TRBJ2-1, with 14 bases fitting TRBD2. The receptor was derived from a man aged 25 to 40 with multiple sclerosis. The CDR3 spells CASSTTSGRANEQFF. Here the CDR3 DNA reads TGTGCCAGCAGTACGACTAGCGGGAGGGCTAATGAGCAGTTCTTC.